The 5 T cell receptor beta chains below were found in one sample sequenced in a study of blood T cell repertoires in COVID-19. TCRdb keeps only in-frame clones here, not all; method: immunoSEQ multiplex PCR. The table has tens of thousands of clones, around nine tenths seen once; the top ten hold around 20%. The specimen sequenced was peripheral blood. The receptors here all came from a woman older than 75 with acute or convalescent COVID-19.

The chain employs TRBV2 and TRBJ2-1; TRBD2 matches 14 bases. From germline, CDR1 is SNHLY and CDR2 FYNNEI. The CDR3 runs 15 residues. The ends lost 7 bases at V and 8 bases at J; junction bases unmatched: 7. The CDR3 DNA follows: TGTGCCAGCAAGGCGACTAGCGGGAGGGCCGATGAGCAGTTCTTC. Protein: CASKATSGRADEQFF.

The chain uses TRBV15 and TRBJ1-1, with unresolved D. The germline V gene encodes CDR1 LNHNV and CDR2 YYDKDF (reference sequence). The CDR3 runs to 15 residues. V lost 0 bases and J 4 bases, leaving 12 bases between the germline ends. CDR3 nucleotide sequence: TGTGCCACCAGCAGAGATCGAACGGCGGGCACTGAAGCTTTCTTT. Protein: CATSRDRTAGTEAFF.

The rearrangement joins TRBV7-9 to TRBJ1-6; D gene unclear. The V gene's germline CDR1 is SEHNR and CDR2 FQNEAQ (reference sequence). V was shortened by 0 bases and J by 8 bases, with 5 bases between the two germline ends. This CDR3 contains 13 residues. CDR3 amino acids: CASSLAGDSPLHF. Here the CDR3 DNA reads TGTGCCAGCAGCTTAGCCGGGGATTCACCCCTCCACTTT.

This chain joins TRBV6-5 and TRBJ1-1; weak D call: TRBD1 (5 bases). CDR1 and CDR2 (germline): MNHEY, SVGAGI. The V gene lost 2 bases and the J gene lost 5 bases, with 9 bases spanning the gap. This CDR3 is 13 amino acids long. CDR3 in DNA: TGTGCCAGCAGTTACGGCAGGGATACTGAAGCTTTCTTT. Its translation: CASSYGRDTEAFF.

This rearrangement joins TRBV27 to TRBJ1-6; a possible D gene is TRBD1 (5 bases). V was cut by 8 bases and J by 14 bases, with 16 bases left in between. CDR1 is MNHEY and CDR2 is SMNVEV in the germline V gene (reference sequence). This CDR3 contains 12 residues. The CDR3 bases are TGTGCCAGCGGGGTTCAGGGCTTGACCCTCCACTTT. Translation: CASGVQGLTLHF.